The sequence of this TCR beta chain was determined in a study of patients and donors after allogeneic stem cell transplantation. TCRdb reanalysed the RT-PCR reads using MiXCR and keeps one entry per CDR3 protein. This table has roughly 960,000 distinct CDR3 sequences, approximately 19% appearing once. The CDR3 loop spans 12 amino acids. The V end was cut by 3 bases, the J end by 2 bases, with 7 bases between. Germline V gene sequence: CDR1 SQVTM, CDR2 ANQGSEA. This clonotype appeared many times. This chain joins TRBV29-1 and TRBJ1-2, with TRBD1 as a possible D gene (5 bases). Sequenced sample: blood, either unsorted or a sorted T cell fraction (not recorded which). The TCR comes from a human donor who was either an allogeneic HSCT recipient or a stem cell or donor lymphocyte infusion donor (not recorded which). It is not recorded whose cells these are; they may come from a transplant donor. The DNA for the CDR3 is TGCAGCGTTGACGCAGGGAACTATGGCTACACCTTC. Translated, it gives CSVDAGNYGYTF.